The 24 T cell receptor beta chains presented below share a single source sample, sequenced in a study of blood T cell repertoires in COVID-19. The data were produced by immunoSEQ multiplex PCR, yet TCRdb's version contains in-frame clones alone and is incomplete. Of 350,000 to 450,000 clones in the sample, about 86% were seen once. The sample was peripheral blood. The receptors originated from a woman aged 60-70 years with COVID-19, enrolled during active disease.

J is TRBJ1-2 and V is TRBV19; a weak D match, TRBD1 (6 bases). The CDR3 contains 16 residues. V was clipped by 7 bases and J by 0 bases, with 18 bases between them. Germline V gene data show CDR1 as LNHDA and CDR2 as SQIVND (reference sequence). This CDR3 is CASTPRGGATNYGYTF. The CDR3 region has the DNA TGTGCCAGTACCCCGAGAGGGGGGGCTACTAACTATGGCTACACCTTC.

The CDR3 here is CATTPVGTGDAQYF. CDR3 DNA: TGTGCCACCACTCCCGTAGGGACAGGGGATGCCCAGTACTTC. The rearrangement uses TRBV7-2 and TRBJ2-5; 10 positions match TRBD1. From germline, CDR1 is SGHTA and CDR2 FQGNSA. J lost 9 bases, V lost 10 bases, and 14 bases had no gene match. This CDR3 has 14 residues.

Worth noting for this clone: Its ends do not fully match the called genes, so a read error is possible. The chain joins TRBV5-8 to TRBJ2-1; a possible D gene is TRBD1 (5 bases). This CDR3 is 16 amino acids long. Germline values: CDR1 SGHTS, CDR2 YDEGEE. The CDR3 region is CASIHDRAGYYNDQFF. The CDR3 DNA follows: TGTGCCAGCATACACGATAGGGCAGGGTATTACAATGATCAGTTCTTC. The full variable domain, rest sourced from reference TRBV5-8 and TRBJ2-1, is EAGVTQSPTHLIKTRGQQATLRCSPISGHTSVYWYQQALGLGLQFLLWYDEGEERNRGNFPPRFSGRQFPNYSSELNVNALELEDSALYLCASIHDRAGYYNDQFFGPGTRLTVL.

The chain has TRBV19 and TRBJ1-2; 7 bases agree with TRBD1. CDR1 is LNHDA, CDR2 SQIVND, per germline (reference sequence). The CDR3 runs to 16 residues. V shed 5 bases and J 8 bases; nucleotides not matched to a gene: 17. The CDR3 region is CASSVRDSQVSGGYTF. In DNA, the CDR3 is TGTGCCAGTAGTGTCCGGGACAGTCAAGTGTCTGGGGGCTACACCTTC.

This chain links TRBV9 with TRBJ1-4, with a weak D call TRBD1 (5 bases). Germline CDR1 SGDLS, CDR2 YYNGEE. Trimming cost V 4 bases and J 1 base, with 8 bases left between them. CDR3 length: 14 amino acids. CDR3 loop: CASSRQRTNEKLFF. CDR3 coding DNA: TGTGCCAGCAGCAGACAGAGAACTAATGAAAAACTGTTTTTT. Full variable domain (remainder filled in from reference TRBV9 and TRBJ1-4): DSGVTQTPKHLITATGQRVTLRCSPRSGDLSVYWYQQSLDQGLQFLIQYYNGEERAKGNILERFSAQQFPDLHSELNLSSLELGDSALYFCASSRQRTNEKLFFGSGTQLSVL.

This chain joins TRBV7-8 and TRBJ2-7; no firm D call. Trimming shortened V by 5 bases and J by 5 bases, and 13 bases separated the two germline ends. From germline, CDR1 is SGHVS and CDR2 FQNEAQ. The CDR3 runs 13 residues. Here the CDR3 reads CASSPRGRNEQYF. The DNA for the CDR3 is TGTGCCAGCAGCCCTCGAGGAAGGAACGAGCAGTACTTC. Full variable domain (outside the CDR3, taken from reference TRBV7-8 and TRBJ2-7): GAGVSQSPRYKVAKRGQDVALRCDPISGHVSLFWYQQALGQGPEFLTYFQNEAQLDKSGLPSDRFFAERPEGSVSTLKIQRTQQEDSAVYLCASSPRGRNEQYFGPGTRLTVT.

This rearrangement joins TRBV10-1 to TRBJ2-7; tentatively, D is TRBD1 (5 bases). CDR3 length equals 13 residues. V gave up 5 bases and J gave up 6 bases, with 14 bases separating them. Germline CDR1 is WNHNN and CDR2 is SYGVQD (reference sequence). CDR3 in DNA: TGCGCCAGCAGTTCCCCGGACACGGGCGAGCAGTACTTC. It is translated as CASSSPDTGEQYF.

V gene TRBV5-6 combines with J gene TRBJ1-2, with D possibly being TRBD1 (6 bases). Germline V gene sequence: CDR1 SGHDT, CDR2 YYEEEE. V lost 4 bases to trimming and J lost 8 bases, with 12 bases between them. CDR3 length: 12 amino acids. CDR3 DNA: TGTGCCAGCAGCGCCCCAGGGGTAGGCTACACCTTC. It specifies CASSAPGVGYTF.

Written as DNA, the CDR3 is TGTGCCAGTAGTATTGCCGGGTACAATGAGCAGTTCTTC. This codes for CASSIAGYNEQFF. The chain couples TRBV19 to TRBJ2-1; D is unclear. V lost 3 bases and J 4 bases, leaving 7 bases between the germline ends. From germline, CDR1 is LNHDA and CDR2 SQIVND (reference sequence). The CDR3 length is 13 residues. The entire variable domain, with the rest obtained from reference TRBV19 and TRBJ2-1, is as follows: DGGITQSPKYLFRKEGQNVTLSCEQNLNHDAMYWYRQDPGQGLRLIYYSQIVNDFQKGDIAEGYSVSREKKESFPLTVTSAQKNPTAFYLCASSIAGYNEQFFGPGTRLTVL.

The rearrangement uses TRBV9 and TRBJ1-1; TRBD1 agrees at 9 bases. The germline V gene has CDR1 SGDLS and CDR2 YYNGEE. The length of the CDR3 is 17 residues. V lost 2 bases, J lost 3 bases, and 11 bases stayed unmatched. This CDR3 is CASSVSDGTGRYTEAFF. The CDR3 DNA sequence: TGTGCCAGCAGCGTCTCCGACGGGACAGGGCGGTACACTGAAGCTTTCTTT.

This clone was seen once. The chain is built from TRBV5-5 and TRBJ1-2, with 7 bases lining up with TRBD1. The CDR3 runs 13 residues. Germline CDR1 SGHKS, CDR2 YYEKEE (reference sequence). Germline trimming cut 2 bases from V and 8 bases from J; bases unmatched to any gene: 6. CDR3: CASSLDRVGGYTF. CDR3 coding DNA: TGTGCCAGCAGCTTAGACAGGGTGGGAGGCTACACCTTC.

The chain uses TRBV10-3 and TRBJ1-5; possible D gene TRBD1, 5 bases. There are 14 residues in the CDR3. Germline V gene sequence: CDR1 ENHRY, CDR2 SYGVKD. Trimming took 4 bases from V and 0 from J, leaving 7 bases between them. CDR3 in amino acids: CAISGQPSNQPQHF. CDR3 sequence (DNA): TGTGCCATCAGTGGACAGCCTAGCAATCAGCCCCAGCATTTT.

This clone is a singleton in its sample. V is TRBV11-2 and J is TRBJ2-1, with D possibly matching TRBD1 (6 bases). Trimming cost V 5 bases and J 4 bases, with 15 bases left between them. This CDR3 has 15 amino acids. Germline CDR1 reads SGHAT; CDR2 reads FQNNGV. The CDR3 region is CASSSFKGDYNEQFF. CDR3 nucleotides: TGTGCCAGCAGCAGTTTTAAGGGGGATTACAATGAGCAGTTCTTC.

V and J are TRBV5-4 and TRBJ2-1; no clear D gene. CDR3 length equals 15 residues. V lost 9 bases and J 2 bases, leaving 18 bases between the germline ends. In germline, CDR1 is SGHNT, CDR2 YYREEE (reference sequence). For the CDR3, the DNA is TGTGCCACCCAATCCCGGAGCCTCCCCTACAATGAGCAGTTCTTC. Translated: CATQSRSLPYNEQFF.

The chain employs TRBV9 and TRBJ1-1; 10 bases agree with TRBD1. Looked up from germline, CDR1 is SGDLS and CDR2 is YYNGEE. V lost 3 bases, J lost 4 bases, and 12 bases stayed unmatched. CDR3 length equals 17 residues. Written as DNA, the CDR3 is TGTGCCAGCAGCGCTCCTCGAGACAGGGGGCAAGGCACTGAAGCTTTCTTT. Amino acids: CASSAPRDRGQGTEAFF.

V and J are TRBV6-2 or TRBV6-3 and TRBJ1-5; 7 nucleotides line up with TRBD1. Per the germline V gene, CDR1 is MNHEY and CDR2 is SVGEGT. J lost 5 bases, V lost 4 bases, and 5 bases had no gene match. This CDR3 spans 14 amino acids. The CDR3 DNA reads as TGTGCCAGCAGTTCGACAGGGCGAGATCAGCCCCAGCATTTT. This translates into CASSSTGRDQPQHF.

The chain recombines TRBV4-2 with TRBJ1-3; D is perhaps TRBD1 (6 bases). CDR1 and CDR2 from the germline V gene are LGHNA and YNFKEQ. The CDR3 consists of 15 residues. Trimming pared 4 bases from V and 0 bases from J, leaving 10 bases between. The CDR3 reads CASSPWDISGNTIYF. The CDR3, as DNA: TGTGCCAGCAGCCCGTGGGACATCTCTGGAAACACCATATATTTT.

This clone turned up a few times. The chain carries TRBV19 and TRBJ2-7; 9 bases fit TRBD1. The germline gives CDR1 LNHDA, CDR2 SQIVND (reference sequence). J gave up 4 bases and V 3 bases, and 10 bases lay outside the gene matches. The CDR3 has 16 amino acids. CDR3 sequence (DNA): TGTGCCAGTAGTATCGGGTTGGGACAGGGAGGATACGAGCAGTACTTC. This translates into CASSIGLGQGGYEQYF.

The V gene is TRBV19, the J gene TRBJ2-7, with 8 bases lining up with TRBD1. Looked up from germline, CDR1 is LNHDA and CDR2 is SQIVND (reference sequence). V was pared by 7 bases and J by 7 bases, with 12 bases of the junction left unmatched. The CDR3 sequence is 14 residues long. The CDR3 reads CASTPGTGDWEQYF. The CDR3 DNA is TGTGCCAGTACCCCCGGGACAGGCGACTGGGAGCAGTACTTC.

The chain has TRBV7-9 and TRBJ2-1; D is perhaps TRBD2 (7 bases). Germline V gene sequence: CDR1 SEHNR, CDR2 FQNEAQ (reference sequence). Trimming cost V 4 bases and J 6 bases, with 25 bases left between them. The CDR3 runs 18 residues. This CDR3 is CASSSPVGGGNVGNEQFF. The CDR3 DNA reads TGTGCCAGCAGCTCCCCGGTAGGGGGGGGCAACGTTGGCAATGAGCAGTTCTTC. Complete variable domain (other parts from reference TRBV7-9 and TRBJ2-1): DTGVSQNPRHKITKRGQNVTFRCDPISEHNRLYWYRQTLGQGPEFLTYFQNEAQLEKSRLLSDRFSAERPKGSFSTLEIQRTEQGDSAMYLCASSSPVGGGNVGNEQFFGPGTRLTVL.

V is TRBV9 and J is TRBJ1-6; D might be TRBD1 (5 bases). Germline-derived CDR1 and CDR2 are SGDLS and YYNGEE. The V end lost 4 bases, the J end lost 10 bases, and 12 bases lay between the germline ends. The CDR3 runs 13 residues. The CDR3 is CASSSDSKSPLHF. The CDR3 region has the DNA TGTGCCAGCAGCTCAGACAGTAAGTCACCCCTCCACTTT.

The J gene is TRBJ2-7, the V gene TRBV11-2; 7 nucleotides align to TRBD2. CDR3 length: 15 residues. The junction had 15 bases not matched to a gene; V was cut back by 7 bases and J by 6 bases. Germline-derived CDR1 and CDR2 are SGHAT and FQNNGV. This chain's CDR3 is CASTRNIGTGGEQYF. The CDR3 DNA sequence: TGTGCCAGCACGAGGAATATCGGGACGGGAGGCGAGCAGTACTTC. Combining the CDR3 with reference TRBV11-2 and TRBJ2-7 gives the whole variable domain EAGVAQSPRYKIIEKRQSVAFWCNPISGHATLYWYQQILGQGPKLLIQFQNNGVVDDSQLPKDRFSAERLKGVDSTLKIQPAKLEDSAVYLCASTRNIGTGGEQYFGPGTRLTVT.

DNA for the CDR3: TGCGCCAGCAGCTTGAACAGGCCACAGCCCCTCCACTTT. Translating it yields CASSLNRPQPLHF. The rearrangement joins TRBV5-1 to TRBJ1-6; TRBD1 is a possible D gene (5 bases). The CDR3 sequence is 13 residues long. Germline CDR1 is SGHRS and CDR2 is YFSETQ. V lost 1 base, J lost 13 bases, and 12 bases lay in between.

DNA for the CDR3: TGTGCCAGCAGGGGACTAGCTCGACGGTTCTTC. It translates to CASRGLARRFF. V usage is TRBV7-9 and J usage is TRBJ2-1, with TRBD2 matching 9 bases. The V and J ends lost 6 bases and 15 bases, in that order; junction bases with no gene match: 6. There are 11 residues in the CDR3. Germline V lookup: CDR1 SEHNR, CDR2 FQNEAQ (reference sequence).